The 32 T cell receptor beta chains below come from one sample, sequenced in a study of blood T cell repertoires in COVID-19 (dated by TCRdb to about 2020). Library preparation used the immunoSEQ multiplex PCR assay. This is the immuneACCESS table as TCRdb keeps it, with only in-frame sequences that have V and J called. A part of the clones is gone; compared with another copy, unresolved V genes explain less than half, and the rest is unexplained. The sample records about 80,000 clones, more than 70% of which are singletons. Together, the top ten hold 4.5% to 7% of the sample. Sample: peripheral blood. The receptors were gathered from a man aged 60 to 69 with active or convalescent COVID-19.

There are a few counts of this clone. This sequence joins TRBV12-3 or TRBV12-4 and TRBJ1-1; no reliable D call. The CDR3 contains 13 residues. V was pared by 2 bases and J by 10 bases, with 14 bases between. CDR3 DNA sequence: TGTGCCAGCAGTTTAACTTTATCAACGAGAGCTTTCTTT. Protein product: CASSLTLSTRAFF.

The chain links TRBV3-1 (or the pseudogene TRBV3-2) to TRBJ1-1; TRBD1 is a possible D gene (6 bases). The germline V gene encodes CDR1 LGHDT and CDR2 YNNKEL (reference sequence). Trimming took off 4 bases at V and 0 bases at J, with 15 bases between the two ends. The CDR3 length is 16 residues. The CDR3 nucleotides read TGTGCCAGCAGCCTCGGACAGCTCCTAATGAACACTGAAGCTTTCTTT. Its translation: CASSLGQLLMNTEAFF.

This rearrangement joins TRBV5-6 to TRBJ1-4, with D possibly TRBD1 on 5 matching bases. The germline gives CDR1 SGHDT, CDR2 YYEEEE. The V gene lost 4 bases and the J gene lost 4 bases, with 14 bases spanning the gap. The CDR3 sequence is 15 residues long. As DNA, the CDR3 is TGTGCCAGCAGCCGGACGCCGGGGGATAATGAAAAACTGTTTTTT. It yields the protein CASSRTPGDNEKLFF.

A single count supports this clone. The chain is built from TRBV7-8 and TRBJ1-6; TRBD1 matches 9 bases. This CDR3 is 13 amino acids long. Germline V gene sequence: CDR1 SGHVS, CDR2 FQNEAQ. J gave up 10 bases and V 5 bases, and 3 bases lay outside the gene matches. CDR3 loop: CASSPGTGSPLHF. In nucleotides, the CDR3 is TGTGCCAGCAGCCCGGGGACAGGGTCACCCCTCCACTTT.

The chain employs TRBV4-3 and TRBJ2-1; 9 nucleotides agree with TRBD1. Germline CDR1 LGHNA, CDR2 YSLEER. The V segment lost 0 bases and the J segment 9 bases; nucleotides outside the gene matches: 9. The CDR3 sequence is 16 residues long. The CDR3 DNA is TGCGCCAGCAGCCAAGAGTTCCTACAGGGGGCCGGTGAGCAGTTCTTC. Protein product: CASSQEFLQGAGEQFF.

CDR3 amino acids: CASSPGDGVDEKLFF. CDR3 sequence (DNA): TGTGCCAGCAGCCCCGGGGATGGAGTGGATGAAAAACTGTTTTTT. The chain links TRBV28 to TRBJ1-4; no clear D. Germline CDR1 and CDR2: MDHEN and SYDVKM. This CDR3 has 15 residues. Deletions cut 6 bases from V and 6 bases from J, with 17 bases between.

The chain carries TRBV5-5 and TRBJ2-2, with TRBD1 matching over 7 bases. V dropped 6 bases and J dropped 0; count of bases not matched to a gene: 8. This CDR3 has 16 residues. The germline V gene has CDR1 SGHKS and CDR2 YYEKEE (reference sequence). In DNA, the CDR3 is TGTGCCAGCATCCTCGGACAGGCCACGAACACCGGGGAGCTGTTTTTT. Translated: CASILGQATNTGELFF.

The rearrangement links TRBV5-1 to TRBJ2-7; 11 bases map to TRBD2. This CDR3 is 17 amino acids long. The junction had 7 bases not matched to a gene; V was cut back by 0 bases and J by 2 bases. Germline V gives CDR1 SGHRS, CDR2 YFSETQ. The CDR3 sequence is CASSLALAGGTTYEQYF. CDR3 in DNA: TGCGCCAGCAGCTTGGCCCTAGCGGGGGGTACAACCTACGAGCAGTACTTC.

The chain carries TRBV6-5 and TRBJ2-7, with TRBD1 identical over 9 bases. Per the germline V gene, CDR1 is MNHEY and CDR2 is SVGAGI. Trimming removed 5 bases from V and 6 bases from J; junction bases left unmatched: 8. The CDR3 covers 14 residues. CDR3 nucleotide sequence: TGTGCCAGCAGTCAGGGGACAGGGAGGGTCGAGCAGTACTTC. Translated: CASSQGTGRVEQYF.

CDR3 amino acids: CASSPIGQGGNEQFF. The CDR3 bases are TGTGCCAGCTCACCAATTGGACAGGGGGGAAATGAGCAGTTCTTC. V is TRBV18 and J is TRBJ2-1, with 10 bases that match TRBD1. The CDR3 has 15 residues. Germline loops: CDR1 KGHSH, CDR2 LQKENI. The J segment lost 7 bases and the V segment lost 2 bases, leaving 5 bases of the junction unmatched. The full variable domain, rest sourced from reference TRBV18 and TRBJ2-1, is NAGVMQNPRHLVRRRGQEARLRCSPMKGHSHVYWYRQLPEEGLKFMVYLQKENIIDESGMPKERFSAEFPKEGPSILRIQQVVRGDSAAYFCASSPIGQGGNEQFFGPGTRLTVL.

This rearrangement joins TRBV7-2 to TRBJ2-3, with 11 positions matching TRBD2. This CDR3 is 17 amino acids long. V dropped 0 bases and J dropped 2; count of bases not matched to a gene: 4. The germline V gene has CDR1 SGHTA and CDR2 FQGNSA. The CDR3 spells CASSLATSGGSTDTQYF. The CDR3 nucleotides are TGTGCCAGCAGCTTAGCCACTAGCGGGGGCTCCACAGATACGCAGTATTTT.

This chain links TRBV7-2 with TRBJ2-3; TRBD2 agrees at 9 bases. Trimming took 3 bases from V and 1 from J; bases not matched to a gene: 5. Germline V gene sequence: CDR1 SGHTA, CDR2 FQGNSA. The CDR3 is 16 residues long. CDR3 nucleotides: TGTGCCAGCAGCTTCGCGGGGGGGCCGGGCACAGATACGCAGTATTTT. This encodes CASSFAGGPGTDTQYF.

This clone came up once. The V and J genes are TRBV12-3 or TRBV12-4 and TRBJ1-2; 9 positions agree with TRBD1. The CDR3 has 12 amino acids. The J segment lost 6 bases and the V segment lost 6 bases, leaving 2 bases of the junction unmatched. The CDR3 region has the DNA TGTGCCAGCAGGGGGACAGGGCATGGCTACACCTTC. Translation gives CASRGTGHGYTF.

Only one count was recorded for this clone. The V and J genes are TRBV30 and TRBJ1-3; TRBD1 is a possible D gene (6 bases). In germline, CDR1 is GTSNPN, CDR2 SVGIG (reference sequence). V was pared by 1 base and J by 4 bases, with 11 bases between. This CDR3 has 14 amino acids. The CDR3, as DNA: TGTGCCTGGAGTGCCGGGACAACCGGAAACACCATATATTTT. It specifies CAWSAGTTGNTIYF.

The J gene is TRBJ2-7, the V gene TRBV2, with D unclear. Germline assignment: CDR1 SNHLY and CDR2 FYNNEI. Trimming took off 5 bases at V and 3 bases at J, with 5 bases between the two ends. This CDR3 spans 11 amino acids. CDR3 bases: TGTGCCAGCAGTCTTCGCTACGAGCAGTACTTC. Its translation is CASSLRYEQYF. Together with reference TRBV2 and TRBJ2-7, the CDR3 gives the full variable domain: EPEVTQTPSHQVTQMGQEVILRCVPISNHLYFYWYRQILGQKVEFLVSFYNNEISEKSEIFDDQFSVERPDGSNFTLKIRSTKLEDSAMYFCASSLRYEQYFGPGTRLTVT.

This clone was seen more than once but under ten times. The J gene is TRBJ1-5, the V gene TRBV30; D is ambiguous. The CDR3 is 13 residues long. Trimming removed 2 bases at V and 0 bases at J, with 5 bases between. The germline V gene encodes CDR1 GTSNPN and CDR2 SVGIG (reference sequence). The CDR3 coding sequence is TGTGCCTGGAGTCCCAATAGCAATCAGCCCCAGCATTTT. Its translation: CAWSPNSNQPQHF.

The chain combines TRBV7-9 with TRBJ1-1; 7 bases are a match to TRBD1. There are 13 residues in the CDR3. The V gene's germline CDR1 is SEHNR and CDR2 FQNEAQ (reference sequence). Germline trimming cut 1 base from V and 9 bases from J; bases unmatched to any gene: 5. This CDR3 is CASSLEGGGQAFF. CDR3 in DNA: TGTGCCAGCAGCTTAGAAGGGGGCGGGCAAGCTTTCTTT.

The rearrangement uses TRBV7-6 and TRBJ2-7; TRBD1 matches 8 bases. This CDR3 is 15 amino acids long. The germline V gene has CDR1 SGHVS and CDR2 FNYEAQ. V trimming: 5 bases; J trimming: 5 bases; junction bases outside the gene matches: 11. The chain's CDR3 is CASSLNGQGFDEQYF. The CDR3, as DNA: TGTGCCAGCAGCCTCAACGGACAGGGTTTCGACGAGCAGTACTTC.

This rearrangement joins TRBV11-3 to TRBJ2-2; D is perhaps TRBD1 (5 bases). Trimming took off 5 bases at V and 4 bases at J, with 11 bases between the two ends. Per the germline V gene, CDR1 is SGHNT and CDR2 is YENEEA. The CDR3 consists of 14 residues. This chain's CDR3 is CASSPSGITGELFF. In DNA form, the CDR3 reads TGTGCCAGCAGCCCCTCAGGGATCACCGGGGAGCTGTTTTTT.

The chain combines TRBV5-4 with TRBJ2-1, with 10 bases that match TRBD1. Germline V lookup: CDR1 SGHNT, CDR2 YYREEE (reference sequence). The V and J ends lost 3 bases and 7 bases, in that order; junction bases with no gene match: 13. The CDR3 loop spans 17 amino acids. The CDR3: CASSSPGTGVKANEQFF. The CDR3, as DNA: TGTGCCAGCAGCTCTCCCGGGACAGGGGTGAAGGCTAATGAGCAGTTCTTC.

The CDR3 DNA reads TGTGCCAGCAGTTACCGGGGGTGGAATGAGCAGTTCTTC. It codes for CASSYRGWNEQFF. This sequence joins TRBV6-2 or TRBV6-3 and TRBJ2-1, with D perhaps matching TRBD2 (6 bases). V lost 2 bases to trimming and J lost 7 bases, with 9 bases between them. The CDR3 loop spans 13 amino acids. Germline values: CDR1 MNHEY, CDR2 SVGEGT.

This chain uses TRBV27 with TRBJ2-2, with TRBD1 matching 9 bases. The V gene's germline CDR1 is MNHEY and CDR2 SMNVEV (reference sequence). V lost 6 bases and J lost 4; bases outside the gene matches: 6. This CDR3 contains 15 residues. CDR3 in DNA: TGTGCCAGCAGAACAGGGGGCGCCGGCACCGGGGAGCTGTTTTTT. Its translation: CASRTGGAGTGELFF.

This clone was seen just once. The chain's CDR3 is CASSYAPQLRSGYTF. DNA for the CDR3: TGTGCCAGCAGTTACGCACCGCAGTTGCGGAGTGGCTACACCTTC. V usage is TRBV6-2 or TRBV6-3 and J usage is TRBJ1-2; D ambiguous. The V and J ends lost 2 bases and 7 bases respectively, with 17 bases between them. The length of the CDR3 is 15 residues. Germline loops: CDR1 MNHEY, CDR2 SVGEGT.

The chain recombines TRBV6-5 with TRBJ1-4, with 7 bases that match TRBD1. J gave up 7 bases and V 6 bases, and 8 bases lay outside the gene matches. Germline CDR1 is MNHEY and CDR2 is SVGAGI. The length of the CDR3 is 14 residues. The CDR3 loop reads CASRRQGMVEKLFF. The CDR3 DNA sequence: TGTGCCAGCAGAAGACAGGGCATGGTTGAAAAACTGTTTTTT.

This chain connects TRBV9 to TRBJ1-2, with TRBD1 matching 12 bases. The length of the CDR3 is 17 residues. The trim removed 0 bases at V and 8 bases at J, leaving 11 bases unmatched. Per the germline V gene, CDR1 is SGDLS and CDR2 is YYNGEE. CDR3 DNA sequence: TGTGCCAGCAGCGTAGGACCGGGGGGGACAGGGGGCGAAGGCTACACCTTC. Its protein product is CASSVGPGGTGGEGYTF.

J is TRBJ1-2 and V is TRBV5-1; possible D gene TRBD1, 5 bases. The V end was cut by 0 bases, the J end by 8 bases, with 14 bases between. CDR1 and CDR2 (germline): SGHRS, YFSETQ. The CDR3 is 14 amino acids. The CDR3 coding sequence is TGCGCCAGCAGCTTGGTTCCAGGGAAAGAGGGCTACACCTTC. It codes for CASSLVPGKEGYTF.

V is TRBV30 and J is TRBJ1-5, with TRBD1 matching over 7 bases. Germline trimming cut 5 bases from V and 2 bases from J; bases unmatched to any gene: 6. This CDR3 region has 14 residues. CDR1 is GTSNPN, CDR2 SVGIG, per germline (reference sequence). Written as DNA, the CDR3 is TGTGCCTGGTCCCTCACAGGGGGCAATCAGCCCCAGCATTTT. Translation gives CAWSLTGGNQPQHF.

The chain carries TRBV24-1 and TRBJ2-2; TRBD1 matches at 7 bases. Unmatched junction bases numbered 2, after V lost 8 bases and J lost 3 bases. The CDR3 is 13 residues long. Germline loops: CDR1 KGHDR, CDR2 SFDVKD. CDR3 loop: CATMGQYTGELFF. As DNA, the CDR3 is TGTGCCACCATGGGACAGTACACCGGGGAGCTGTTTTTT.

The chain uses TRBV6-1 and TRBJ1-5, with 9 bases fitting TRBD1. V was clipped by 6 bases and J by 1 base; unmatched bases: 4. Germline V gene lookup returns CDR1 MNHNS and CDR2 SASEGT. CDR3 length: 15 residues. CDR3 nucleotide sequence: TGTGCCAGCAGGGCTGGGACAGGGAGCAATCAGCCCCAGCATTTT. Its protein product is CASRAGTGSNQPQHF.

The V and J genes are TRBV3-1 (or the pseudogene TRBV3-2) and TRBJ2-7; D remains unclear. The CDR3 spans 13 residues. Germline assignment: CDR1 LGHDT and CDR2 YNNKEL (reference sequence). Trimming stripped 1 base from V and 7 bases from J, with 11 bases between. CDR3 nucleotide sequence: TGTGCCAGCAGCCAAGTCCCTAATCGGGAGCAGTACTTC. This sequence encodes CASSQVPNREQYF.

V gene TRBV7-2 combines with J gene TRBJ1-4; TRBD1 aligns across 10 bases. The CDR3 sequence is 17 residues long. Looked up from germline, CDR1 is SGHTA and CDR2 is FQGNSA. The V gene end was trimmed by 4 bases and the J gene end by 8 bases; junction bases not matched to a gene: 13. CDR3 bases: TGTGCCAGCAGCTCATCGGACAGGGGGTTCTTTAACGAAAAACTGTTTTTT. Translation: CASSSSDRGFFNEKLFF.

V usage is TRBV18 and J usage is TRBJ2-7, with unresolved D. The CDR3 runs 14 residues. V lost 2 bases and J lost 0, with 8 bases in between. Germline V CDR1 and CDR2: KGHSH, LQKENI. The CDR3: CASSPNYYSYEQYF. CDR3 sequence (DNA): TGTGCCAGCTCACCAAACTACTACTCCTACGAGCAGTACTTC.